This T cell receptor beta chain was found in a study of response to subunit inactivated influenza vaccine. Whole-study results and caveats: Every seasonal influenza vaccination brings in few new T cells, the authors suggested.

TCRdb called the RT-PCR reads again in MiXCR, with one record for every CDR3 protein. The data show around 160,000 distinct CDR3 sequences, approximately 11% seen once. This clonotype has only a few counts. Antigen unknown. The germline CDR1 and CDR2 sequences are DFQATT and SNEGSKA (reference sequence). With V trimmed by 6 bases and J by 8 bases, 4 bases remained unmatched. This CDR3 comprises 12 residues. The chain joins TRBV20-1 to TRBJ1-2; 12 positions match TRBD1. This TCR was sampled from a man between 50 and 59 years old who received an inactivated influenza vaccine. The sequences come from non-naive T cells sorted from PBMCs, collected about 6 weeks after vaccination. The CDR3, as DNA: TGCAGTGCCGGGACAGGGGGCGAAGGCTACACCTTC. This encodes CSAGTGGEGYTF.